This section outlines one TCR beta chain sequence together with its context. The data stem from a study of blood T cell repertoires in COVID-19. The wider study: Specimens from acute and convalescent COVID-19 originated in the United States, Italy and Spain. The cDNA or gDNA used as material had been derived from T cells, B-cell-depleted T cells, or PBMCs.

CDR3 size: 17 residues. Germline V gene sequence: CDR1 MGHRA, CDR2 YSYEKL. V shed 0 bases and J shed 5 bases, with 17 bases lying between them. Authors' methods: Reference gene primer amplification gave nucleated cell count estimates. TCRdb's copy holds only in-frame clones and misses some; the assay was immunoSEQ multiplex PCR. V, J and clone size were drawn from that table, and D and trimming were deduced from the DNA. The data show approximately 73,000 clones, roughly 86% seen once. This sequence originates from a woman aged 60-75 years with acute or convalescent COVID-19. What was sequenced was peripheral blood. This rearrangement joins TRBV4-1 to TRBJ2-1, with a possible D match to TRBD2 (5 bases). The CDR3 nucleotides read TGCGCCAGCAGCCAAGAGGGAGAGGGCGCGATCAACAATGAGCAGTTCTTC. Translated, it gives CASSQEGEGAINNEQFF.